The 14 T cell receptor beta chains given below trace back to one sample, sequenced in a study of blood T cell repertoires in COVID-19. Some clones are missing from TCRdb's copy, which holds only in-frame ones; the method was immunoSEQ multiplex PCR. The sample shows 81,000 or so clones, about 88% of them seen only once. Specimen: peripheral blood. The source of these receptors is a man aged 65-85 years with active or convalescent COVID-19.

This clone was seen a handful of times. The chain employs TRBV29-1 and TRBJ2-1; D is possibly TRBD2 (5 bases). The V gene lost 3 bases and the J gene lost 8 bases, with 14 bases spanning the gap. CDR3 length equals 13 residues. The germline CDR1 and CDR2 sequences are SQVTM and ANQGSEA. CDR3 coding DNA: TGCAGCGTTGACTGGAGCGGCCGGGATGAGCAGTTCTTC. This codes for CSVDWSGRDEQFF.

The V and J genes are TRBV18 and TRBJ1-1; TRBD1 matches at 10 bases. The V segment lost 5 bases and the J segment 1 base; nucleotides outside the gene matches: 16. This CDR3 contains 19 residues. The V gene's germline CDR1 is KGHSH and CDR2 LQKENI. This chain's CDR3 is CASSSQTGGMVSWNTEAFF. The CDR3 coding sequence is TGTGCCAGCTCATCCCAGACAGGGGGCATGGTATCGTGGAACACTGAAGCTTTCTTT.

The chain couples TRBV6-5 to TRBJ2-7; D perhaps matches TRBD2 (5 bases). From germline, CDR1 is MNHEY and CDR2 SVGAGI. This CDR3 is 15 amino acids long. V lost 2 bases, J lost 4 bases, and 15 bases lay in between. CDR3: CASSYLLSGEYEQYF. DNA for the CDR3: TGTGCCAGCAGTTACCTTCTAAGTGGGGAGTACGAGCAGTACTTC.

The chain links TRBV27 to TRBJ2-1; the match to TRBD2 covers 15 bases. Germline V gene sequence: CDR1 MNHEY, CDR2 SMNVEV (reference sequence). Trimming at V came to 4 bases and at J to 13 bases, leaving 11 bases not matched to a gene. The CDR3 is 16 amino acids. For the CDR3, the DNA is TGTGCCAGCAGTTCCCCGGGACTAGCGGGGGGCCTCCTTCAGTTCTTC. Translation: CASSSPGLAGGLLQFF.

The chain has TRBV3-1 (or the pseudogene TRBV3-2) and TRBJ2-3, with a possible D match to TRBD1 (5 bases). CDR3 length: 15 residues. The V end was cut by 4 bases, the J end by 0 bases, with 11 bases between. The germline gives CDR1 LGHDT, CDR2 YNNKEL (reference sequence). CDR3 protein: CASSPRGRSTDTQYF. The CDR3 DNA follows: TGTGCCAGCAGCCCAAGGGGTCGGAGCACAGATACGCAGTATTTT.

The chain combines TRBV7-9 with TRBJ1-4; 7 nucleotides agree with TRBD1. The CDR3 extends over 15 amino acids. V shed 2 bases, J shed 7 bases, and the junction held 7 bases outside the gene matches. Germline loops: CDR1 SEHNR, CDR2 FQNEAQ (reference sequence). As DNA, the CDR3 is TGTGCCAGCAGCTTAAGGGCAGGGGGTCGTGAAAAACTGTTTTTT. It encodes CASSLRAGGREKLFF. The full variable domain, its missing parts supplied by reference TRBV7-9 and TRBJ1-4, is DTGVSQNPRHKITKRGQNVTFRCDPISEHNRLYWYRQTLGQGPEFLTYFQNEAQLEKSRLLSDRFSAERPKGSFSTLEIQRTEQGDSAMYLCASSLRAGGREKLFFGSGTQLSVL.

This clone was recorded once. This chain joins TRBV30 and TRBJ2-2; 12 positions agree with TRBD1. CDR1 is GTSNPN, CDR2 SVGIG, per germline (reference sequence). Trimming removed 1 base from V and 7 bases from J; junction bases left unmatched: 7. The CDR3 length is 16 residues. CDR3 sequence: CAWSAGGTGGSGELFF. The CDR3 DNA sequence: TGTGCCTGGAGTGCCGGTGGGACAGGGGGCAGCGGGGAGCTGTTTTTT.

V usage is TRBV3-1 (or the pseudogene TRBV3-2) and J usage is TRBJ2-3; no firm D call. In germline, CDR1 is LGHDT, CDR2 YNNKEL (reference sequence). This CDR3 has 14 residues. The V gene lost 4 bases and the J gene lost 5 bases, with 13 bases spanning the gap. CDR3: CASSLRMSLDTQYF. CDR3 DNA: TGTGCCAGCAGCCTGAGGATGAGCTTAGATACGCAGTATTTT.

The CDR3 here is CASSAQGRVTEAFF. CDR3 nucleotides: TGTGCCAGCAGCGCCCAGGGCAGGGTAACTGAAGCTTTCTTT. V usage is TRBV9 and J usage is TRBJ1-1; a weak D match, TRBD1 (5 bases). From germline, CDR1 is SGDLS and CDR2 YYNGEE. The CDR3 length is 14 residues. Trimming pared 3 bases from V and 5 bases from J, leaving 14 bases between.

The genes are TRBV10-3 and TRBJ1-4, with D possibly being TRBD1 (5 bases). The V gene's germline CDR1 is ENHRY and CDR2 SYGVKD. There are 13 residues in the CDR3. V gave up 2 bases and J gave up 4 bases, with 5 bases separating them. CDR3 DNA sequence: TGTGCCATCAGTGAGAGGGGTAATGAAAAACTGTTTTTT. It codes for CAISERGNEKLFF.

The V and J genes are TRBV19 and TRBJ2-2; D perhaps matches TRBD1 (7 bases). Trimming pared 3 bases from V and 8 bases from J, leaving 16 bases between. There are 15 residues in the CDR3. Germline-derived CDR1 and CDR2 are LNHDA and SQIVND (reference sequence). The CDR3 region has the DNA TGTGCCAGTAGTATGGGAACCAGGGGGACTGGGGAGCTGTTTTTT. Protein sequence: CASSMGTRGTGELFF. The whole variable domain, filled in from reference TRBV19 and TRBJ2-2, reads DGGITQSPKYLFRKEGQNVTLSCEQNLNHDAMYWYRQDPGQGLRLIYYSQIVNDFQKGDIAEGYSVSREKKESFPLTVTSAQKNPTAFYLCASSMGTRGTGELFFGEGSRLTVL.

This clone was recorded a few times. A read error may account for a junction end that differs from germline. This chain uses TRBV10-3 with TRBJ1-6; a possible D gene is TRBD1 (6 bases). Per the germline V gene, CDR1 is ENHRY and CDR2 is SYGVKD. CDR3 size: 14 residues. CDR3 DNA: TGTGCCACACAACAGGGCTCCGATAATTCACCCCTCCACTTT. This gives the protein CATQQGSDNSPLHF.

The chain combines TRBV27 with TRBJ2-5, with 11 bases that match TRBD1. CDR1 and CDR2 from the germline V gene are MNHEY and SMNVEV (reference sequence). The V and J ends lost 5 bases and 5 bases, in that order; junction bases with no gene match: 7. CDR3 length: 15 residues. The chain's CDR3 is CASSKWTGGLETQYF. DNA of the CDR3: TGTGCCAGCAGTAAATGGACAGGGGGCCTGGAGACCCAGTACTTC.

V is TRBV6-1 and J is TRBJ1-1; 8 nucleotides match TRBD1. The V gene's germline CDR1 is MNHNS and CDR2 SASEGT. V shed 7 bases, J shed 9 bases, and the junction held 7 bases outside the gene matches. The CDR3 runs 12 residues. The CDR3 is CASTAQGAQAFF. For the CDR3, the DNA is TGTGCCAGCACTGCCCAGGGGGCGCAAGCTTTCTTT.